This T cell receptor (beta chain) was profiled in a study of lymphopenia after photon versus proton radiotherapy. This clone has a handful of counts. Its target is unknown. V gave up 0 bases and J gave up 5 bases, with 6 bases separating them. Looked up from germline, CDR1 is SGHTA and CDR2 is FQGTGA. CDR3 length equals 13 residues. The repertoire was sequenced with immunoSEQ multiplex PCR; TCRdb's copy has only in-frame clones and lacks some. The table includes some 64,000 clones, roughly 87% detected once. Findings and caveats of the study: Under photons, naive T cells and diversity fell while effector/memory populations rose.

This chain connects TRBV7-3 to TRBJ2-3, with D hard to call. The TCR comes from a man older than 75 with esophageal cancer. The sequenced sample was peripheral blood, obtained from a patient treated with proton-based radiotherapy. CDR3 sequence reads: CASSLTLGDTQYF. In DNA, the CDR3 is TGTGCCAGCAGCTTAACGTTAGGAGATACGCAGTATTTT.